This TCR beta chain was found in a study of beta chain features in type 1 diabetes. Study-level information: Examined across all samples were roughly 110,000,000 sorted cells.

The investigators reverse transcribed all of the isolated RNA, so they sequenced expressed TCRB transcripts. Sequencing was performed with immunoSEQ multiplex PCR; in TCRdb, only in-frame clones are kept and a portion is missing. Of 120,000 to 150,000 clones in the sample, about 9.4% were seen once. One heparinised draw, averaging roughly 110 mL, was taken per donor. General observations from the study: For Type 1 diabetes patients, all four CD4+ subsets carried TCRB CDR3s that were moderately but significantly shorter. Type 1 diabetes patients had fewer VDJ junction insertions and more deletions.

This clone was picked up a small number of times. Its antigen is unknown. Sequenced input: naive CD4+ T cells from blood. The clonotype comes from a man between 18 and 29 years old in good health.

The CDR3 here is CASSYRDRGDYEQYF. The CDR3 bases are TGTGCCAGCAGTTACAGGGACAGGGGGGACTACGAGCAGTACTTC. This chain uses TRBV6-5 with TRBJ2-7; 11 bases are a match to TRBD1. The CDR3 loop spans 15 amino acids. The germline CDR1 and CDR2 sequences are MNHEY and SVGAGI. V shed 2 bases and J 3 bases; nucleotides not matched to a gene: 3.